Each of the 6 T cell receptor beta chains below was sequenced from the same sample in a study of blood T cell repertoires in COVID-19. Some clones are missing from TCRdb's copy, which holds only in-frame ones; the method was immunoSEQ multiplex PCR. The table shows 280,000 or so clones, with approximately 91% occurring only once. Specimen: peripheral blood. All receptors come from a man younger than 35 with active or convalescent COVID-19.

On this clone: Other DNA sequences in this specimen translate into the identical CDR3. The chain combines TRBV7-2 with TRBJ1-5; TRBD1 is a possible D gene (5 bases). This CDR3 is built from 13 residues. Deletions cut 1 base from V and 5 bases from J, with 6 bases between. Looked up from germline, CDR1 is SGHTA and CDR2 is FQGNSA. CDR3 coding DNA: TGTGCCAGCAGCTTAGAAGGGGATCAGCCCCAGCATTTT. The encoded protein is CASSLEGDQPQHF.

CDR3 protein: CASSDGGGQPSTDTQYF. For the CDR3, the DNA is TGCGCCAGCAGTGACGGTGGTGGGCAGCCTAGCACAGATACGCAGTATTTT. The J gene is TRBJ2-3, the V gene TRBV10-1; D uncertain. This CDR3 has 17 amino acids. V dropped 3 bases and J dropped 0 bases, with 16 bases sitting between them. CDR1 WNHNN and CDR2 SYGVQD come from the germline V gene (reference sequence).

This chain uses TRBV5-4 with TRBJ2-7, with 8 bases matching TRBD1. The V and J ends lost 5 bases and 3 bases, in that order; junction bases with no gene match: 10. Per the germline V gene, CDR1 is SGHNT and CDR2 is YYREEE (reference sequence). This CDR3 comprises 15 residues. The chain's CDR3 is CASSTYGTGDYEQYF. In DNA form, the CDR3 reads TGTGCCAGCAGTACCTACGGGACAGGTGACTACGAGCAGTACTTC. Using reference TRBV5-4 and TRBJ2-7 for the parts outside the CDR3, the full variable domain is ETGVTQSPTHLIKTRGQQVTLRCSSQSGHNTVSWYQQALGQGPQFIFQYYREEENGRGNFPPRFSGLQFPNYSSELNVNALELDDSALYLCASSTYGTGDYEQYFGPGTRLTVT.

The table lists this clone with a count of one. CDR3 DNA sequence: TGTGCCAGCTCACCCTACAGGGGGATGTTATATGGCTACACCTTC. Residues: CASSPYRGMLYGYTF. The rearrangement joins TRBV18 to TRBJ1-2; TRBD1 agrees at 8 bases. This CDR3 has 15 residues. V lost 3 bases and J lost 5; bases outside the gene matches: 8. Looked up from germline, CDR1 is KGHSH and CDR2 is LQKENI.

The CDR3 region has the DNA TGTGCCAGCAGCTTAGGCAGGGATGAAAAACTGTTTTTT. This codes for CASSLGRDEKLFF. This chain links TRBV7-9 with TRBJ1-4; D perhaps matches TRBD1 (5 bases). The CDR3 runs 13 residues. The germline V gene has CDR1 SEHNR and CDR2 FQNEAQ (reference sequence). Trimming pared 1 base from V and 6 bases from J, leaving 6 bases between.

The chain has TRBV5-6 and TRBJ1-6, with D maybe TRBD1 (5 bases). The CDR3 has 16 amino acids. Trimming took off 0 bases at V and 9 bases at J, with 16 bases between the two ends. Germline-derived CDR1 and CDR2 are SGHDT and YYEEEE. CDR3 residues: CASSLERRGLGSPLHF. The CDR3 region has the DNA TGTGCCAGCAGCTTGGAGAGGCGGGGACTCGGTTCACCCCTCCACTTT. Using reference TRBV5-6 and TRBJ1-6 for the parts outside the CDR3, the full variable domain is DAGVTQSPTHLIKTRGQQVTLRCSPKSGHDTVSWYQQALGQGPQFIFQYYEEEERQRGNFPDRFSGHQFPNYSSELNVNALLLGDSALYLCASSLERRGLGSPLHFGNGTRLTVT.